The rows below give T cell receptor beta chains drawn from one sample of a study of blood T cells in healthy people across ages. Each CDR3 protein gets one entry after TCRdb re-called the 5' RACE reads with MiXCR. The table shows about 1.1 million distinct CDR3 sequences, with 35% to 40% occurring only once. Sequencing was performed on blood. The receptors here all came from a man aged 18 to 29 in good health. Both conserved end residues are trimmed from each CDR3.

V	J	CDR3
TRBV20-1	-	SARKPGGPPSEQY
TRBV12-5	TRBJ1-1	ATTSHRTENTEAF
TRBV14	TRBJ1-6	ASSQWQGYHSPLH
TRBV19	TRBJ2-3	ASSNSGTGLGNTQY
TRBV7-2	TRBJ2-2	ASSFSAGELF
TRBV27	TRBJ1-1	ASHPKQTGETEAF
TRBV4-3	TRBJ1-1	ASSTWDSLNTEAF
TRBV7-2	TRBJ2-7	ASSLFSAYEQY
TRBV6-5	TRBJ2-1	ASTRGLTGNEQF
TRBV5-1	TRBJ2-2	ASSLEPSGTGNIGELF
TRBV12-3/TRBV12-4	TRBJ2-4	ASSTGPSDIQY
TRBV12-3/TRBV12-4	TRBJ2-2	ASSISRTGELF
TRBV6-5	TRBJ1-2	ASSQSGGTNYGYT
TRBV3-1	TRBJ1-5	ASSLGSSAQH
TRBV12-3/TRBV12-4	TRBJ1-1	ASSVNLGNTEAF
TRBV7-2	TRBJ1-2	ASSLPNWGYGYT
TRBV7-2	TRBJ2-7	ASSLREQGAISYEQY
TRBV7-8	TRBJ1-2	ASSRWGQRSYGYT
TRBV3-1	TRBJ1-5	ASSQGQGNSNQPQH
TRBV6-5	TRBJ1-5	ASSYQRDAQPQH
TRBV5-1	-	ASSLLTSGGNQETQY
TRBV7-9	TRBJ1-2	ASSLLDRGSYGYT
TRBV3-1	TRBJ2-5	ASSSHSTGRRGGNEQY
TRBV7-2	TRBJ2-5	ASSPRQGLNEQY
TRBV9	TRBJ1-1	ASSVEVGNTEAF
TRBV12-3/TRBV12-4	TRBJ2-7	ASSSARHSYEQY
TRBV29-1	TRBJ2-1	SATDRGSYNEQF
TRBV27	TRBJ2-7	ASSLFGTSEQY
TRBV7-2	TRBJ1-5	ASSPGTGYRNQPQH
TRBV7-2	TRBJ2-1	ASSLLTNDEQF
TRBV5-1	TRBJ2-7	ASSLTVLPTYEQY
TRBV6-2/TRBV6-3	TRBJ2-3	ASSRDGGSDTQY
TRBV11-2	TRBJ1-1	ASTQGWDIRWNTEAF
TRBV6-2/TRBV6-3	TRBJ1-5	ASREGQGASNGNQPQH
TRBV7-9	TRBJ2-3	ASSHHPRGYTQY
TRBV3-1	TRBJ1-4	ASSRTRGVELF
TRBV20-1	TRBJ1-4	SAEEGGASGEKLF